Only one count was recorded for the clone carrying this T cell receptor beta chain. Study processing details: The assay estimated nucleated cells by amplifying reference gene primers. Assay used: immunoSEQ multiplex PCR; TCRdb lists only in-frame clones, some missing. The D gene and trimming were derived from the DNA, and the V and J assignments and clone size from that table. The repertoire holds over 100,000 clones, with 86% as singletons. These data are taken from a study of blood T cell repertoires in COVID-19. Study context: The United States, Italy and Spain provided the acute and convalescent COVID-19 samples. Sources were T cells, B-cell-depleted T cells, or PBMCs; the material itself was cDNA or gDNA.

Germline V gene lookup returns CDR1 SGHAT and CDR2 FQNNGV. The CDR3 spans 12 residues. Germline trimming cut 5 bases from V and 6 bases from J; bases unmatched to any gene: 3. The sequencing sample was made of peripheral blood. The chain carries TRBV11-2 and TRBJ1-1; 7 bases line up with TRBD1. The clonotype comes from a man aged 35 to 55 with acute or convalescent COVID-19. The CDR3 DNA is TGTGCCAGCAGCAGGGGGCGGTCTGAAGCTTTCTTT. Protein product: CASSRGRSEAFF.